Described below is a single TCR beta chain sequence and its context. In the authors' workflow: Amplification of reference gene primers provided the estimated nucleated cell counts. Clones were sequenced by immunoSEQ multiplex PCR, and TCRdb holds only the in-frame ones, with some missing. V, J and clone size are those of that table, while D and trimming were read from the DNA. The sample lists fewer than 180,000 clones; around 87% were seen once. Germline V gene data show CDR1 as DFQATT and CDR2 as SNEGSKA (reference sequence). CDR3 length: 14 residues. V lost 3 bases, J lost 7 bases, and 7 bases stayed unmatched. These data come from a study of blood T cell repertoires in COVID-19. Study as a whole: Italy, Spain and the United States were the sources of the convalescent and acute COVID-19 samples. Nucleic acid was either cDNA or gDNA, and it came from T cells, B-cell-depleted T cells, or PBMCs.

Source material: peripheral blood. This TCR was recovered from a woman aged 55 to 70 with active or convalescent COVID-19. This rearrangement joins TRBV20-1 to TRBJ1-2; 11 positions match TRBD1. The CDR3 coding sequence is TGCAGTGCTAGTTCGGGACAGGGGGGGTTTGGCTACACCTTC. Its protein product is CSASSGQGGFGYTF.